This passage covers 16 T cell receptor beta chains from one sample sequenced in a study of PD-L1 blockade in urothelial cancer. Data came from immunoSEQ multiplex PCR; TCRdb stores just in-frame clones and leaves some out. This table holds about 81,000 clones, 85% to 95% found once. This specimen was PBMCs, taken around atezolizumab (anti-PD-L1) treatment. These receptor sequences come from a man in his sixties with urothelial cancer.

J is TRBJ2-5 and V is TRBV5-1, with D possibly TRBD2 on 6 matching bases. Germline V CDR1 and CDR2: SGHRS, YFSETQ. This CDR3 region has 13 residues. V was shortened by 2 bases and J by 4 bases, with 9 bases between the two germline ends. CDR3 protein: CASSLNSGETQYF. CDR3 DNA: TGCGCCAGCAGCTTAAATAGCGGAGAGACCCAGTACTTC.

This clone was recorded a few times. This sequence joins TRBV2 and TRBJ1-6; D remains ambiguous. V lost 3 bases, J lost 0 bases, and 12 bases lay in between. CDR3 length: 17 amino acids. In germline, CDR1 is SNHLY, CDR2 FYNNEI. The CDR3 coding sequence is TGTGCCAGCAGTGATACCCAGGCGAGCTCCTATAATTCACCCCTCCACTTT. Its translation: CASSDTQASSYNSPLHF.

The chain links TRBV19 to TRBJ2-2, with a tentative D call TRBD2 (5 bases). Germline V gene sequence: CDR1 LNHDA, CDR2 SQIVND (reference sequence). V lost 8 bases and J lost 1, with 11 bases in between. This CDR3 comprises 14 residues. The CDR3 DNA sequence: TGTGCCAGTGGGGTTGAGGGGAACACCGGGGAGCTGTTTTTT. Its translation: CASGVEGNTGELFF.

The chain combines TRBV7-8 with TRBJ2-3; TRBD2 matches at 8 bases. The CDR3 covers 16 residues. V dropped 2 bases and J dropped 1; count of bases not matched to a gene: 5. Germline values: CDR1 SGHVS, CDR2 FQNEAQ. The CDR3 nucleotides are TGTGCCAGCAGCTTATGGGCCGGGGGGGGCACAGATACGCAGTATTTT. This codes for CASSLWAGGGTDTQYF.

This chain connects TRBV5-4 to TRBJ2-5; TRBD2 is a possible D gene (6 bases). The CDR3 spans 14 residues. The ends were cut back, 4 bases at V and 5 bases at J, with 15 bases in the middle. Germline V lookup: CDR1 SGHNT, CDR2 YYREEE (reference sequence). The DNA of the CDR3 is TGTGCCAGCAGCCATGCGGGGTCTGGGGAGACCCAGTACTTC. This gives the protein CASSHAGSGETQYF.

The J gene is TRBJ1-5, the V gene TRBV6-6; possible D gene TRBD1, 6 bases. Deletions cut 6 bases from V and 4 bases from J, with 10 bases between. Germline V gene sequence: CDR1 MNHNY, CDR2 SVGAGI (reference sequence). The CDR3 length is 13 residues. CDR3 nucleotides: TGTGCCAGCAGATTACAGGGAAATCAGCCCCAGCATTTT. It yields the protein CASRLQGNQPQHF.

The chain has TRBV4-1 and TRBJ1-4, with a tentative D call TRBD1 (5 bases). V was pared by 0 bases and J by 6 bases, with 14 bases between. The germline CDR1 and CDR2 sequences are MGHRA and YSYEKL. The CDR3 consists of 16 residues. CDR3 coding DNA: TGCGCCAGCAGCCAAGATCGGTGGACACGGGATGAAAAACTGTTTTTT. Protein sequence: CASSQDRWTRDEKLFF.

The V call is TRBV10-2, the J call TRBJ2-3; 11 bases are a match to TRBD2. CDR3 length equals 18 residues. Germline V lookup: CDR1 WSHSY, CDR2 SAAADI. Germline trimming cut 3 bases from V and 2 bases from J; bases unmatched to any gene: 10. The CDR3 DNA follows: TGCGCCAGCAGTGACGGTTGGGCTAGCGGGAGGAACACAGATACGCAGTATTTT. As protein: CASSDGWASGRNTDTQYF.

CDR3 in amino acids: CASSPGGGTFFGNTIYF. The CDR3 DNA sequence: TGCGCCAGCAGCCCCGGGGGAGGGACATTCTTTGGAAACACCATATATTTT. The V gene is TRBV5-1, the J gene TRBJ1-3, with D possibly matching TRBD1 (6 bases). With 4 bases removed from V and 3 bases from J, the gap between germline ends came to 20 bases. Germline V gene sequence: CDR1 SGHRS, CDR2 YFSETQ. The CDR3 consists of 17 residues.

This chain links TRBV4-2 with TRBJ1-1, with TRBD1 matching over 8 bases. V lost 4 bases and J lost 6; bases outside the gene matches: 16. The CDR3 is made up of 17 amino acids. The germline V gene encodes CDR1 LGHNA and CDR2 YNFKEQ. The CDR3 DNA is TGTGCCAGCAGCCCACTCGGAGGCAGGGGGCTCGGCTCTGAAGCTTTCTTT. Protein sequence: CASSPLGGRGLGSEAFF.

This chain connects TRBV5-1 to TRBJ1-2; no definite D call. V lost 6 bases and J 5 bases, leaving 23 bases between the germline ends. The CDR3 consists of 16 residues. Germline CDR1 reads SGHRS; CDR2 reads YFSETQ. CDR3: CASTPGGPTTPYGYTF. The CDR3 DNA follows: TGCGCCAGCACCCCGGGAGGGCCCACGACGCCGTATGGCTACACCTTC.

The chain employs TRBV7-3 and TRBJ2-1; TRBD2 agrees at 8 bases. Unmatched junction bases numbered 5, after V lost 5 bases and J lost 2 bases. The CDR3 runs 15 residues. Germline values: CDR1 SGHTA, CDR2 FQGTGA. This chain's CDR3 is CASSPVAGPYNEQFF. CDR3 nucleotide sequence: TGTGCCAGCAGCCCGGTAGCGGGGCCCTACAATGAGCAGTTCTTC.

The chain links TRBV7-2 to TRBJ2-1, with D unresolved. The CDR3 sequence is 16 residues long. Germline V gene data show CDR1 as SGHTA and CDR2 as FQGNSA. Trimming removed 2 bases from V and 0 bases from J, with 11 bases in between. In DNA form, the CDR3 reads TGTGCCAGCAGCTTAAGTATGGTCAGCTCCTACAATGAGCAGTTCTTC. As protein: CASSLSMVSSYNEQFF.

V is TRBV7-2 and J is TRBJ2-6; D unclear. Per germline, CDR1 SGHTA and CDR2 FQGNSA. The length of the CDR3 is 15 residues. Trimming stripped 1 base from V and 2 bases from J, with 6 bases between. CDR3 loop: CASSLVGTGANVLTF. CDR3 DNA: TGTGCCAGCAGCTTAGTGGGCACTGGGGCCAACGTCCTGACTTTC.

V and J are TRBV11-2 and TRBJ2-2, with D hard to call. This CDR3 has 15 amino acids. CDR1 SGHAT and CDR2 FQNNGV come from the germline V gene. V was trimmed by 5 bases and J by 2 bases, leaving 12 bases between them. The CDR3 loop is CASSRGVFNTGELFF. The CDR3 bases are TGTGCCAGCAGCAGAGGAGTTTTTAACACCGGGGAGCTGTTTTTT.

This chain links TRBV4-1 with TRBJ2-3; perhaps TRBD1 as D (6 bases). The CDR3 spans 18 residues. From germline, CDR1 is MGHRA and CDR2 YSYEKL. Trimming stripped 1 base from V and 1 base from J, with 18 bases between. The CDR3 sequence: CASSQVPGFRGGTDTQYF. The CDR3 nucleotides are TGCGCCAGCAGCCAAGTTCCGGGGTTCAGGGGAGGCACAGATACGCAGTATTTT.